These T cell receptor beta chains were read from a single sample in a study of blood T cell repertoires in COVID-19. The protocol was immunoSEQ multiplex PCR, while the TCRdb copy is restricted to in-frame clones and leaves out a portion. The sample has some 250,000 clones, more than 85% seen once; the top ten hold more than 6.5%. Input material: peripheral blood. The receptors originated from a woman in her seventies with active or convalescent COVID-19. The conserved cysteine and the conserved F or W are not part of the CDR3 here.

cdr3_length j_call v_call cdr3_aa
12 TRBJ1-4 TRBV5-1 ASRWTATNEKLF
13 TRBJ1-1 TRBV6-5 ASSYPGAGYTEAF
16 TRBJ2-1 TRBV4-1 ASSLLPGQGAGYNEQF
11 TRBJ2-5 TRBV9 ASSVGRAGTQY
12 TRBJ1-6 TRBV27 ASSLGGENSPLH
13 TRBJ2-5 TRBV6-5 ASSYSAGVQETQY
13 TRBJ2-3 TRBV29-1 SVVGGGRSTDTQY
11 TRBJ1-1 TRBV6-1 ASSERGRTEAF
13 TRBJ1-6 TRBV5-4 ASSPGVTTGSPLH
11 TRBJ2-1 TRBV6-5 ASSPTGNAEQF
15 TRBJ2-1 TRBV4-3 ASSQEASGGGNNEQF
13 TRBJ1-6 TRBV7-9 ASSLGGTYNSPLH
14 TRBJ1-2 TRBV11-2 ASRYHIQGANYGYT
10 TRBJ2-3 TRBV4-3 ASSQGPDTQY
13 TRBJ2-2 TRBV3-1/TRBV3-2 ASRTSGGYGGELF
13 TRBJ2-7 TRBV7-2 ASSLEGSGRNEQY
13 TRBJ2-3 TRBV5-4 ASSLNGRSTDTQY
17 TRBJ2-7 TRBV15 ATSQTLMTLGGKDYEQY
13 TRBJ2-1 TRBV7-2 ASSATGTGWNEQF
11 TRBJ1-5 TRBV2 ASSAGDNQPQH
15 TRBJ2-1 TRBV5-1 ASSSGGRGVVGNEQF
12 TRBJ1-3 TRBV2 ASSTQGAVNTIY
11 TRBJ2-7 TRBV5-6 ASSGGTTYEQY
9 TRBJ2-3 TRBV7-2 ASSFSGAQY
13 TRBJ1-5 TRBV6-1 ASTYHRVSNQPQH
12 TRBJ1-2 TRBV5-5 ASNQLLAPYGYT
12 TRBJ1-1 TRBV19 ASSGTGGSTEAF
12 TRBJ1-6 TRBV11-3 ASSLGGGNSPLH
11 TRBJ2-7 TRBV19 ASSTRGFYEQY
13 TRBJ2-3 TRBV4-3 ASSQDRGVRGTQY
10 TRBJ1-1 TRBV7-9 ASSSGRVEAF
11 TRBJ2-3 TRBV6-6 ASSYSLRDTQY
16 TRBJ2-3 TRBV19 ASSRLAGGPPGTDTQY
14 TRBJ1-6 TRBV2 ASRIHRSSYNSPLH
13 TRBJ2-7 TRBV7-3 ASRAPVTGVYEQY
14 TRBJ1-4 TRBV18 ASSPPRGATNEKLF
12 TRBJ1-2 TRBV19 ASSPSTGRYGYT
13 TRBJ1-6 TRBV7-2 ASSLGRGINSPLH
12 TRBJ1-3 TRBV9 ASSVSGQAETIY
15 TRBJ1-2 TRBV6-1 ASSEGGLGGEKKGYT
13 TRBJ1-2 TRBV19 ASSIRDRAVYGYT
12 TRBJ1-4 TRBV5-1 ASSLGRGSEKLF
12 TRBJ1-1 TRBV20-1 SASSTGWHTEAF
12 TRBJ1-1 TRBV19 ASTRTGGNTEAF
14 TRBJ1-5 TRBV27 ASSLGDRLRREPQH
11 TRBJ1-4 TRBV9 ASSGGRDEKLF
11 TRBJ2-3 TRBV14 ASSQVMGVTQY
12 TRBJ1-1 TRBV19 ASSTPSENTEAF
12 TRBJ1-3 TRBV7-8 ASSPRTGPNTIY
13 TRBJ1-5 TRBV19 ASSIQAGSNQPQH
11 TRBJ1-1 TRBV12-3/TRBV12-4 ASSPRANTEAF
13 TRBJ2-7 TRBV27 ASSLAGTGGYEQY
15 TRBJ1-6 TRBV7-3 ASSLTGERVYNSPLH
16 TRBJ2-2 TRBV19 ASSPGTSGGAIRGELF
11 TRBJ1-5 TRBV7-2 ASSLRGSQPQH
11 TRBJ1-1 TRBV6-5 ASTPGRGVQAF
14 TRBJ2-7 TRBV5-1 ASSPGGSSPSYEQY